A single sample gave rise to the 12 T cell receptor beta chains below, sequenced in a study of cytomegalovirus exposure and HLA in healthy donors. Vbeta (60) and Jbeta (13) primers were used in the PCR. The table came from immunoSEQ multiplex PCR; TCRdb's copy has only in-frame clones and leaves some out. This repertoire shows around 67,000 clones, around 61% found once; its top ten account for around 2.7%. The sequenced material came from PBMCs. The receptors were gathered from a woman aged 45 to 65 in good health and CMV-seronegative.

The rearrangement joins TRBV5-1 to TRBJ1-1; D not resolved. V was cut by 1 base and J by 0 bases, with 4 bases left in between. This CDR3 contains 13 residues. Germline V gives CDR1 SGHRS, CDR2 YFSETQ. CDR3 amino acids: CASSLTVNTEAFF. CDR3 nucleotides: TGCGCCAGCAGCTTGACAGTGAACACTGAAGCTTTCTTT.

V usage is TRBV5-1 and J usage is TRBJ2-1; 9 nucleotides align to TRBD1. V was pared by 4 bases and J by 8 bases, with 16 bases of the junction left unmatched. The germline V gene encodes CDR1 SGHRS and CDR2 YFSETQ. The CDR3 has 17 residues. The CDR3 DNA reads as TGCGCCAGCAGCCTCTCCCCCGGCGGGACAGGGTTTGATGAGCAGTTCTTC. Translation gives CASSLSPGGTGFDEQFF.

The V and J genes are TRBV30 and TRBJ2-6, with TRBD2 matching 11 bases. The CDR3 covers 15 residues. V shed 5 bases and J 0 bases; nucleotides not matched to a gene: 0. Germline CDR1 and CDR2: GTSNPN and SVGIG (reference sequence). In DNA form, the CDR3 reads TGTGCCTGGGGACTAGCGGGCTCTGGGGCCAACGTCCTGACTTTC. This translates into CAWGLAGSGANVLTF.

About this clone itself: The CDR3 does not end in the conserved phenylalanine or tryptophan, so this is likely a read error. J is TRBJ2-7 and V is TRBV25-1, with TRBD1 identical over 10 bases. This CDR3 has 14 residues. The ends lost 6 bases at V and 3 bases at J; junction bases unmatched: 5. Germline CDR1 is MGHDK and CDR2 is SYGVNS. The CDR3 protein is CASSAGTGVYEQYL. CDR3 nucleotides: TGTGCCAGCAGCGCCGGGACAGGGGTCTACGAGCAGTACCTC.

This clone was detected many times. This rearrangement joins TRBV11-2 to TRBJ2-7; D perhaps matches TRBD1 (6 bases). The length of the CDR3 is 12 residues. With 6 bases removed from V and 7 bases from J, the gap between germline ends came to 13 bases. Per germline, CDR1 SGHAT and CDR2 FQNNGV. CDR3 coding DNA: TGTGCCAGCAGACAGGGTCCGTGGGAGCAGTACTTC. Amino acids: CASRQGPWEQYF.

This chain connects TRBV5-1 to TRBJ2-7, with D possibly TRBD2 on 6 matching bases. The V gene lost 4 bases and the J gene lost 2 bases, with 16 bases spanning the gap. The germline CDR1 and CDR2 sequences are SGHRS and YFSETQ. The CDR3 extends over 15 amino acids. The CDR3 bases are TGCGCCAGCAGCGGGGGGACTTTGTACACCTACGAGCAGTACTTC. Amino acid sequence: CASSGGTLYTYEQYF.

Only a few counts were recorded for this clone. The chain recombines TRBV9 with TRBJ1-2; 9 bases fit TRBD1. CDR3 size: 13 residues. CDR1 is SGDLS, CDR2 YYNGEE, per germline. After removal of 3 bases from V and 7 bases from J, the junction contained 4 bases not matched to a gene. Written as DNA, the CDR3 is TGTGCCAGCAGCGCCGGGACAGGGAGTGGCTACACCTTC. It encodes CASSAGTGSGYTF.

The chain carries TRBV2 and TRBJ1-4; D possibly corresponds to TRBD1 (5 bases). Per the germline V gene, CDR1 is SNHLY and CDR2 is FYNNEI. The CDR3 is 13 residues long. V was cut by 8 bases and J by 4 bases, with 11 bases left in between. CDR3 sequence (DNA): TGTGCCAGCTGGAGGGGACGTAATGAAAAACTGTTTTTT. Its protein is CASWRGRNEKLFF.

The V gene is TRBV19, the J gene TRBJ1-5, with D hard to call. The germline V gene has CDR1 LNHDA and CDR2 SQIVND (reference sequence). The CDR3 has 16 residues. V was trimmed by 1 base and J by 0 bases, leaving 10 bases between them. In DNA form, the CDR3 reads TGTGCCAGTAGTATAGCAGTGGCTTATAGCAATCAGCCCCAGCATTTT. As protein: CASSIAVAYSNQPQHF.

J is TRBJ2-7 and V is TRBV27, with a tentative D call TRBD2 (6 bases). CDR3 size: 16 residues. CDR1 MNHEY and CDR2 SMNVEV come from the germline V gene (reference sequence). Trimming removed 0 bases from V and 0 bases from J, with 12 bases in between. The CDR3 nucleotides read TGTGCCAGCAGTTTATCTGGGGGGTACAACTCCTACGAGCAGTACTTC. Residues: CASSLSGGYNSYEQYF.

Written as DNA, the CDR3 is TGTGCCAGCAGTACTAGCGGAGGAAGGCAGTATTTT. Residues: CASSTSGGRQYF. This chain connects TRBV25-1 to TRBJ2-3; TRBD2 agrees at 8 bases. The CDR3 covers 12 residues. Per germline, CDR1 MGHDK and CDR2 SYGVNS. The junction had 6 bases not matched to a gene; V was cut back by 5 bases and J by 11 bases.

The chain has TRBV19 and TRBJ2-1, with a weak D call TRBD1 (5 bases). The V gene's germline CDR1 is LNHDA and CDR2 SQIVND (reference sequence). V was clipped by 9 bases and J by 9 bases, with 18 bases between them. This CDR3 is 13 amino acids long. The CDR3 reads CASVTSGSGEQFF. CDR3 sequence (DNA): TGTGCCAGCGTCACCTCAGGGTCGGGTGAGCAGTTCTTC.